This entry concerns a single T cell receptor (beta chain). Its recognized antigen is unknown. No much larger clonotype is one base removed from it; base qualities were not supplied. Using the deep immunoSEQ assay, TCR CDR3 regions were amplified from genomic DNA by multiplex PCR. Extracted genomic DNA from each cell subset was spread evenly across all wells of several immunoSEQ 96-well plates, with each plate serving as a replicate. For sorted subsets, roughly 200 ng genomic DNA, equal to tens of thousands of T cell genomes, was loaded into each replicate PCR. Purified libraries were quantified with a Qubit 3.0 fluorometer, sized on a Bioanalyzer 2100, and re-quantified with the KAPA Library Quantification kit. Each immunoSEQ 96-well plate was sequenced on its own single-read 150-cycle Illumina NextSeq 550 flow cell. The authors' analysis ran thus. Because the immunoSEQ output held only junctional sequences and lacked quality scores, the filtering could not match the filtering applied to full-length reads. Sequences were annotated with PyIR, a Python wrapper for IgBLAST v1.9, and V/J genes and CDR3 were assigned using IMGT germline references. Reads with weak V/J assignments (E-value above 1e-6), missing CDR3, stop codons, out-of-frame junctions, or ambiguous translated residues were removed. V3J clonotypes were defined by identical inferred V gene, J gene, and CDR3 amino acid sequence. To compute the percentage overlap between repertoires, the number of shared unique clonotypes was divided by the size of the smaller repertoire. Three approaches were used to assess repertoire richness: RTK rarefaction, the Chao1 estimator, and Recon v2.1 estimates of unobserved clonotypes. OLGA was used to compute generation probabilities for all TCRbeta clonotypes that the gDNA method yielded from a handful of donors. The table was pulled from immuneACCESS by TCRdb, which kept in-frame rearrangements only. Such tables lose some clones; where checked, under half of the loss comes from unresolved V genes, and the rest has no known cause. V and J calls and clone size are copied from that table; D and trimming were computed from the DNA. This sample gives 2 million to 3 million clones in total; approximately 93% of them show up just once. The ten largest make up around 0.37% of the sample.

This sample was taken from a study of shared clonotypes between healthy human individuals (dated by TCRdb to the early 2020s). With respect to the entire study: The cohort comprised a couple of women and a few men aged 18 to 49 years. To estimate repertoire size and how much clonotype sharing occurs between individuals, the study deeply sequenced the blood TCR repertoires of 5 or 6 healthy adults. Each donor's leukapheresis produced roughly between roughly 0.85 and 9.5 billion PBMCs. To increase sequencing depth and limit assay-specific biases, TCR repertoire library preparation and sequencing were carried out by different laboratories using diverse techniques. For each donor, three plates each were used for CD4 naive and CD4 memory, two plates were used for CD8 naive, and one plate was used for CD8 memory. Study-level results and caveats: Only blood was sampled, and tissue TCR repertoires likely differ from those in blood. Naive subsets generally had larger estimated clonotype richness than memory subsets. Higher generation probabilities were observed for clonotypes shared by all four sorted-subset donors than for non-shared clonotypes. Rarefaction of sorted-subset datasets indicated incomplete sequencing despite the large sequencing depth. About 5% of naive CD4, more than 3% of naive CD8, roughly 2.4% of memory CD4, and over 0.35% of memory CD8 clonotypes were shared across several donors. Pairwise subsampling indicated that sequencing depth was expected to affect the degree of clonotype sharing among donors. Because the study included only a small number of donors, the genetic and exposure-history diversity represented was limited.

The CDR3 runs 15 amino acids, cysteine and phenylalanine included. The sequence is cut down to CDR3 DNA, 45 bases in frame from base 1. V is pruned by 4 bases and J by 5 bases, leaving 11 bases of the junction without a gene match. The germline V gene provides CDR1 MDHEN and CDR2 SYDVKM. Donors were healthy HIV-negative adults with no recently reported acute infections or vaccinations. All donors were Caucasian adults living in Nashville, Tennessee, USA. CD4+ T cells were enriched by magnetic negative selection; naive cells were then positively selected on CD45RA, and the negative fraction formed the memory subset. After blood collection by leukapheresis, PBMCs were isolated using Ficoll-Histopaque density gradient centrifugation and then cryopreserved in the vapor phase of liquid nitrogen. Analytical flow cytometry was used to check the purity and quantity of each magnetically sorted T cell population. Genomic DNA was isolated from each sorted fraction and quantified by UV absorbance on a Nanodrop 2000c.

The source is a man aged 18 to 29 in good health. Some clones in this sample may be carry-over from other donors' samples. The receptor chain draws on TRBV28 and TRBJ2-7, with 7 middle bases fitting TRBD2. Sequencing used naive CD4+ T cells from PBMCs. What the cell subset or site label conveys for this sample: CD45RA+ positively selected. In nucleotide form, the sequence is TGTGCCAGCAGTTCCCCTAGCGGAGAAGTCCACGAGCAGTACTTC. It is translated as CASSSPSGEVHEQYF.